Shown below are 4 T cell receptor beta chains from a single sample sequenced in a study of blood T cell repertoires in COVID-19 (dated by TCRdb to the early 2020s). The method was the immunoSEQ multiplex PCR assay. What TCRdb holds here is the immuneACCESS table cut down to in-frame rearrangements. Part of the clones is not present; checked against another copy, under half of the missing clones reflect an unresolved V gene, and the others are unexplained. The sample contains 250,000 to 350,000 clones, around 91% of them found a single time. Jointly, the top ten make up about an eighth of the sample. The sequencing sample was made of peripheral blood. The receptors were gathered from an older woman with acute or convalescent COVID-19.

The chain employs TRBV12-3 or TRBV12-4 and TRBJ2-7; the match to TRBD1 covers 9 bases. With V trimmed by 5 bases and J by 5 bases, 4 bases remained unmatched. The CDR3 extends over 13 amino acids. The CDR3 loop is CASSPGQGHEQYF. The CDR3 DNA reads TGTGCCAGCAGTCCGGGACAGGGACACGAGCAGTACTTC.

The chain combines TRBV12-3 or TRBV12-4 with TRBJ1-1, with D possibly matching TRBD1 (6 bases). Trimming stripped 10 bases from V and 8 bases from J, with 20 bases between. This CDR3 has 13 amino acids. The CDR3 coding sequence is TGTGCCACCCGGGGAGGGGGTAGGATCGAAGCTTTCTTT. It codes for CATRGGGRIEAFF.

The chain is built from TRBV5-8 and TRBJ2-1; TRBD2 aligns across 8 bases. Trimming took 6 bases from V and 0 from J; bases not matched to a gene: 11. Germline V lookup: CDR1 SGHTS, CDR2 YDEGEE. The CDR3 is made up of 17 amino acids. The CDR3 reads CASTYIAGRSSYNEQFF. The DNA of the CDR3 is TGTGCCAGCACCTACATAGCGGGGCGTAGCTCCTACAATGAGCAGTTCTTC.

The rearrangement uses TRBV19 and TRBJ1-2; D perhaps matches TRBD1 (6 bases). CDR1 LNHDA and CDR2 SQIVND come from the germline V gene (reference sequence). V was cut by 6 bases and J by 2 bases, with 13 bases left in between. This CDR3 region has 14 residues. The CDR3 sequence: CASSDSGVNYGYTF. The CDR3 DNA follows: TGTGCCAGTAGCGATTCAGGGGTAAACTATGGCTACACCTTC.